Following are 26 T cell receptor beta chains from one sample sequenced in a study of cytomegalovirus exposure and HLA in healthy donors. PCR used 60 Vbeta primers and 13 Jbeta primers. Only in-frame clones appear in the TCRdb table, and some are missing; sequencing was by immunoSEQ multiplex PCR. This sample carries approximately 150,000 clones, 75% of them seen once, and the ten largest clones take about 3%. The sample consisted of PBMCs. These receptors were taken from a man in his forties or fifties in good health and CMV-seronegative.

This clone was seen a handful of times. The chain joins TRBV7-6 to TRBJ2-5; the match to TRBD2 covers 7 bases. V trimming: 5 bases; J trimming: 5 bases; junction bases outside the gene matches: 11. The germline V gene has CDR1 SGHVS and CDR2 FNYEAQ. This CDR3 has 15 amino acids. CDR3: CASSPRDGLGETQYF. CDR3 DNA sequence: TGTGCCAGCAGCCCCAGGGACGGACTAGGGGAGACCCAGTACTTC.

This clone was seen only a few times. The chain links TRBV2 to TRBJ2-7; D not certain. CDR1 is SNHLY, CDR2 FYNNEI, per germline. CDR3 length: 12 residues. Trimming left V 5 bases short and J 6 bases short, with 11 bases between. The CDR3 sequence: CASSLVRLEQYF. The CDR3 bases are TGTGCCAGCAGTCTGGTACGACTCGAGCAGTACTTC.

The chain employs TRBV27 and TRBJ1-5; 9 nucleotides line up with TRBD1. The CDR3 is 15 amino acids. V shed 8 bases, J shed 4 bases, and the junction held 9 bases outside the gene matches. Germline V lookup: CDR1 MNHEY, CDR2 SMNVEV (reference sequence). The CDR3 bases are TGTGCCAGCTCTCAGACCGGGACAGGGAATCAGCCCCAGCATTTT. Translated, it gives CASSQTGTGNQPQHF.

The chain couples TRBV5-8 to TRBJ1-4, with TRBD1 as a possible D gene (5 bases). Germline-derived CDR1 and CDR2 are SGHTS and YDEGEE. CDR3 length: 16 amino acids. V lost 2 bases and J 7 bases, leaving 18 bases between the germline ends. As DNA, the CDR3 is TGTGCCAGCAGCTTCTCGCTGGCCGGGGGTGGTGAAAAACTGTTTTTT. Translation: CASSFSLAGGGEKLFF.

The chain couples TRBV27 to TRBJ2-7; a possible D gene is TRBD1 (7 bases). The germline V gene has CDR1 MNHEY and CDR2 SMNVEV (reference sequence). The CDR3 spans 12 residues. The ends were cut back, 5 bases at V and 6 bases at J, with 11 bases in the middle. CDR3 nucleotide sequence: TGTGCCAGCAGTATCCAGGGGGGCGAGCAGTACTTC. Amino acids: CASSIQGGEQYF.

This chain links TRBV7-9 with TRBJ1-1; D gene unclear. The V gene's germline CDR1 is SEHNR and CDR2 FQNEAQ (reference sequence). Trimming took off 5 bases at V and 0 bases at J, with 7 bases between the two ends. The CDR3 totals 13 residues. The CDR3 loop reads CASSRQLNTEAFF. CDR3 in DNA: TGTGCCAGCAGCCGACAATTGAACACTGAAGCTTTCTTT.

This clone appeared a single time. The junction departs from the called germline gene at one end, perhaps through a read error. The chain employs TRBV19 and TRBJ2-7; D unclear. The germline CDR1 and CDR2 sequences are LNHDA and SQIVND (reference sequence). CDR3 length: 13 amino acids. The CDR3 coding sequence is TGTGCCAGTAGTATAGATGGTCGCTACGGGCAGTACTTC. As protein: CASSIDGRYGQYF.

About this clone: The CDR3 carries no conserved terminal phenylalanine or tryptophan, so it likely arises from a read error. The V call is TRBV4-1, the J call TRBJ2-7; a weak D match, TRBD1 (7 bases). The CDR3 spans 15 residues. CDR1 and CDR2 (germline): MGHRA, YSYEKL. Trimming pared 3 bases from V and 1 base from J, leaving 13 bases between. The CDR3 spells CASSHRQGGSYEQYL. The CDR3 bases are TGCGCCAGCAGCCACCGGCAGGGGGGATCCTACGAGCAGTACCTC.

The rearrangement joins TRBV5-6 to TRBJ1-5; no clear D gene. Germline values: CDR1 SGHDT, CDR2 YYEEEE. V was trimmed by 2 bases and J by 3 bases, leaving 6 bases between them. The CDR3 extends over 13 amino acids. The CDR3 loop reads CASSFGNNQPQHF. CDR3 in DNA: TGTGCCAGCAGCTTCGGTAACAATCAGCCCCAGCATTTT.

The rearrangement uses TRBV14 and TRBJ2-3, with D maybe TRBD2 (6 bases). The CDR3 runs 14 residues. Per germline, CDR1 SGHDN and CDR2 FVKESK. V was pared by 5 bases and J by 2 bases, with 11 bases between. Here the CDR3 DNA reads TGTGCCAGCAGCGTACTAGCTTACACAGATACGCAGTATTTT. Amino acid sequence: CASSVLAYTDTQYF.

The chain employs TRBV5-4 and TRBJ2-7, with D tentatively TRBD2 (5 bases). Germline lookup yields CDR1 SGHNT and CDR2 YYREEE (reference sequence). V lost 0 bases and J lost 5, with 12 bases in between. This CDR3 spans 14 amino acids. The CDR3 sequence: CASSLALRENEQYF. The CDR3, as DNA: TGTGCCAGCAGCTTGGCCCTGAGGGAGAACGAGCAGTACTTC.

The gene calls are TRBV18 and TRBJ2-1, with D possibly TRBD1 on 5 matching bases. The V end was cut by 2 bases, the J end by 7 bases, with 18 bases between. Per the germline V gene, CDR1 is KGHSH and CDR2 is LQKENI. There are 16 residues in the CDR3. In DNA, the CDR3 is TGTGCCAGCTCACCAGGTTCTCTTCAGGGATGGAATGAGCAGTTCTTC. Encoded protein: CASSPGSLQGWNEQFF.

This clone was counted between two and nine times. Written as DNA, the CDR3 is TGTGCCAGCAGCTTAATGAGTGGCGGGGGGTTGAACAATGAGCAGTTCTTC. Encoded protein: CASSLMSGGGLNNEQFF. V usage is TRBV7-3 and J usage is TRBJ2-1, with TRBD2 matching 8 bases. With 1 base clipped from V and 5 bases from J, the junction kept 10 bases outside the gene matches. Per the germline V gene, CDR1 is SGHTA and CDR2 is FQGTGA. The CDR3 contains 17 residues. The variable domain in full, with the rest retrieved from reference TRBV7-3 and TRBJ2-1, is GAGVSQTPSNKVTEKGKYVELRCDPISGHTALYWYRQSLGQGPEFLIYFQGTGAADDSGLPNDRFFAVRPEGSVSTLKIQRTERGDSAVYLCASSLMSGGGLNNEQFFGPGTRLTVL.

The chain carries TRBV5-1 and TRBJ2-5; no definite D call. The V end lost 4 bases, the J end lost 1 base, and 14 bases lay between the germline ends. CDR3 length equals 15 residues. Germline V gene sequence: CDR1 SGHRS, CDR2 YFSETQ. CDR3 sequence reads: CASSPLLDPQETQYF. Here the CDR3 DNA reads TGCGCCAGCAGCCCGTTATTAGATCCCCAAGAGACCCAGTACTTC.

V and J are TRBV2 and TRBJ2-3, with 13 bases identical to TRBD2. This CDR3 is built from 15 residues. CDR1 is SNHLY, CDR2 FYNNEI, per germline. Trimming cost V 8 bases and J 6 bases; bases outside gene matches: 8. CDR3 DNA sequence: TGTGCCAGCGAGTTACTAGCGGGGGGGCCGGATACGCAGTATTTT. Its protein is CASELLAGGPDTQYF.

The chain is built from TRBV5-1 and TRBJ1-2, with D tentatively TRBD1 (5 bases). This CDR3 is built from 14 residues. Germline lookup yields CDR1 SGHRS and CDR2 YFSETQ. V was shortened by 4 bases and J by 7 bases, with 17 bases between the two germline ends. The CDR3 here is CASSQEAGISGYTF. DNA of the CDR3: TGCGCCAGCAGCCAGGAAGCAGGGATCAGTGGCTACACCTTC.

V and J are TRBV4-3 and TRBJ1-2; tentative D call: TRBD1 (6 bases). The CDR3 is 14 residues long. CDR1 and CDR2 (germline): LGHNA, YSLEER. V was cut by 0 bases and J by 4 bases, with 9 bases left in between. The CDR3: CASSQDRTAYGYTF. The CDR3 bases are TGCGCCAGCAGCCAAGATCGGACAGCCTATGGCTACACCTTC.

This clone has just one count. The chain has TRBV11-2 and TRBJ2-2, with a tentative D call TRBD2 (6 bases). Trimming removed 5 bases at V and 0 bases at J, with 22 bases between. The CDR3 is 19 residues long. Germline loops: CDR1 SGHAT, CDR2 FQNNGV. CDR3 sequence (DNA): TGTGCCAGCAGCCCCTCCGCGGGAATCAGACTCGCGAACACCGGGGAGCTGTTTTTT. Its translation is CASSPSAGIRLANTGELFF.

J is TRBJ1-3 and V is TRBV9; D is possibly TRBD1 (5 bases). Looked up from germline, CDR1 is SGDLS and CDR2 is YYNGEE. The CDR3 length is 17 residues. Trimming removed 2 bases at V and 1 base at J, with 16 bases between. CDR3 sequence: CASSVGLLPASGNTIYF. The CDR3 DNA reads TGTGCCAGCAGCGTGGGACTTCTCCCAGCATCTGGAAACACCATATATTTT.

The J gene is TRBJ1-5, the V gene TRBV5-8, with D unclear. Germline lookup yields CDR1 SGHTS and CDR2 YDEGEE. Deletions cut 0 bases from V and 0 bases from J, with 7 bases between. The CDR3 is 15 amino acids. The CDR3 DNA sequence: TGTGCCAGCAGCTTGGGGCAGGCTAGCAATCAGCCCCAGCATTTT. It yields the protein CASSLGQASNQPQHF.

V gene TRBV6-1 combines with J gene TRBJ2-1, with TRBD1 matching over 12 bases. The CDR3 covers 15 residues. J was trimmed by 8 bases and V by 7 bases; bases with no gene match: 9. Germline V gene data show CDR1 as MNHNS and CDR2 as SASEGT. CDR3 loop: CASKLPGQGAHEQFF. The CDR3 DNA reads as TGTGCCAGCAAACTGCCGGGACAGGGGGCCCATGAGCAGTTCTTC.

This sequence joins TRBV28 and TRBJ2-5; the D gene is possibly TRBD2 (6 bases). Trimming left V 2 bases short and J 4 bases short, with 14 bases between. Germline CDR1 MDHEN, CDR2 SYDVKM. The CDR3 consists of 15 residues. CDR3 sequence reads: CASSLPGDLRETQYF. CDR3 sequence (DNA): TGTGCCAGCAGTTTACCTGGGGACTTACGAGAGACCCAGTACTTC.

This chain connects TRBV6-1 to TRBJ2-2, with unresolved D. CDR1 and CDR2 from the germline V gene are MNHNS and SASEGT. This CDR3 is 14 amino acids long. Between the trimmed V and J ends, which lost 7 bases and 3 bases, there was a span of 12 bases. The CDR3 region is CASIRSGYTGELFF. The CDR3 DNA reads as TGTGCCAGCATAAGGTCAGGCTACACCGGGGAGCTGTTTTTT.

The chain recombines TRBV28 with TRBJ2-7, with TRBD1 matching 10 bases. CDR1 MDHEN and CDR2 SYDVKM come from the germline V gene. The CDR3 is 15 residues long. The J segment lost 1 base and the V segment lost 2 bases, leaving 2 bases of the junction unmatched. The CDR3 loop reads CASSLKGQGSYEQYF. Written as DNA, the CDR3 is TGTGCCAGCAGTTTAAAGGGACAGGGGTCCTACGAGCAGTACTTC.

This clone has only a few counts. The V gene is TRBV7-2, the J gene TRBJ1-1, with TRBD1 as a possible D gene (6 bases). V lost 4 bases, J lost 1 base, and 16 bases lay in between. The germline gives CDR1 SGHTA, CDR2 FQGNSA. The CDR3 totals 16 residues. The CDR3 sequence is CASSSGGGRRNTEAFF. In nucleotides, the CDR3 is TGTGCCAGCAGCTCCGGCGGGGGGCGTAGGAACACTGAAGCTTTCTTT.

The rearrangement uses TRBV19 and TRBJ1-5; D not certain. Trimming removed 7 bases from V and 2 bases from J, with 15 bases in between. This CDR3 has 15 residues. Germline CDR1 LNHDA, CDR2 SQIVND (reference sequence). CDR3 coding DNA: TGTGCCAGTAATCCAGTCCTCATGGGCAATCAGCCCCAGCATTTT. Its protein is CASNPVLMGNQPQHF.